The 27 T cell receptor beta chains below were found in one sample sequenced in a study of OX40 agonist ivuxolimab in advanced cancers. Assay: immunoSEQ multiplex PCR; the TCRdb copy retains only in-frame clones and omits some. The table has 80,000 or so clones, about 87% seen once. The sample here was CD4+ or CD8+ T cells sorted from blood, taken in a trial of the OX40 agonist ivuxolimab. The receptors derive from an adult with an advanced solid tumor such as melanoma, head and neck, liver or kidney cancer.

This clone came up a few times. The chain is built from TRBV7-2 and TRBJ1-2; weak D call: TRBD1 (5 bases). The CDR3 runs 13 residues. Germline values: CDR1 SGHTA, CDR2 FQGNSA. The V end lost 1 base, the J end lost 4 bases, and 7 bases lay between the germline ends. CDR3 sequence reads: CASSLEGFYGYTF. CDR3 DNA: TGTGCCAGCAGCTTAGAGGGGTTCTATGGCTACACCTTC.

V gene TRBV7-9 combines with J gene TRBJ2-5; 11 bases line up with TRBD2. TRBJ2-7 matches the DNA end more closely, so the J call is doubtful. The CDR3 totals 14 residues. From germline, CDR1 is SEHNR and CDR2 FQNEAQ (reference sequence). As DNA, the CDR3 is TGTGCCAGCAGCCCGGGACTAGCGGTCTACGAGCAGTACTTC. Encoded protein: CASSPGLAVYEQYF.

The V call is TRBV18, the J call TRBJ1-5; D ambiguous. In germline, CDR1 is KGHSH, CDR2 LQKENI. The CDR3 sequence is 14 residues long. Trimming cost V 3 bases and J 4 bases, with 10 bases left between them. This CDR3 is CASSPTATNQPQHF. CDR3 nucleotides: TGTGCCAGCTCACCGACGGCAACTAATCAGCCCCAGCATTTT.

The V call is TRBV5-6, the J call TRBJ2-2; no definite D call. The CDR3 covers 15 residues. Germline V CDR1 and CDR2: SGHDT, YYEEEE. The germline V and J ends were trimmed by 1 base and 2 bases, with 9 bases remaining between them. As DNA, the CDR3 is TGTGCCAGCAGCTTGATGGGGTCTAACACCGGGGAGCTGTTTTTT. It is translated as CASSLMGSNTGELFF.

The chain couples TRBV2 to TRBJ2-3; 7 bases fit TRBD2. From germline, CDR1 is SNHLY and CDR2 FYNNEI. The CDR3 spans 18 residues. V trimming: 8 bases; J trimming: 0 bases; junction bases outside the gene matches: 17. The CDR3 nucleotides are TGTGCCAGCTCATCAGCGGGGCCTTACACCACTAGCACAGATACGCAGTATTTT. It specifies CASSSAGPYTTSTDTQYF.

The genes are TRBV5-1 and TRBJ1-2; D call uncertain. Per germline, CDR1 SGHRS and CDR2 YFSETQ. The V gene lost 4 bases and the J gene lost 1 base, with 8 bases spanning the gap. The CDR3 is made up of 13 amino acids. CDR3 sequence (DNA): TGCGCCAGCAGCCACGACAATAACTATGGCTACACCTTC. Translation: CASSHDNNYGYTF.

The genes are TRBV27 and TRBJ2-7; a weak D match, TRBD2 (6 bases). The CDR3 contains 15 residues. In germline, CDR1 is MNHEY, CDR2 SMNVEV (reference sequence). V was shortened by 0 bases and J by 2 bases, with 11 bases between the two germline ends. CDR3 sequence (DNA): TGTGCCAGCAGTTTATCGGGGTGGGAGGCCTACGAGCAGTACTTC. This codes for CASSLSGWEAYEQYF.

The chain uses TRBV25-1 and TRBJ2-5; perhaps D is TRBD1 or TRBD2 (8 bases each). V was trimmed by 5 bases and J by 4 bases, leaving 17 bases between them. The CDR3 length is 15 residues. Germline V gene sequence: CDR1 MGHDK, CDR2 SYGVNS. The CDR3 here is CASSTGGTGGETQYF. The CDR3 DNA reads TGTGCCAGCAGTACGGGAGGGACAGGAGGAGAGACCCAGTACTTC.

This chain joins TRBV28 and TRBJ1-3, with no clear D. From germline, CDR1 is MDHEN and CDR2 SYDVKM. Trimming pared 2 bases from V and 0 bases from J, leaving 2 bases between. The CDR3 extends over 13 amino acids. The DNA for the CDR3 is TGTGCCAGCAGTTTAACCTCTGGAAACACCATATATTTT. Translated: CASSLTSGNTIYF.

The sample holds one count of this clone. This chain joins TRBV7-9 and TRBJ2-3; 11 nucleotides align to TRBD2. Germline values: CDR1 SEHNR, CDR2 FQNEAQ (reference sequence). CDR3 length: 15 amino acids. The junction had 8 bases not matched to a gene; V was cut back by 6 bases and J by 6 bases. The chain's CDR3 is CASRNSGRASDTQYF. The CDR3 DNA sequence: TGTGCCAGCAGGAATAGCGGGAGGGCCTCTGATACGCAGTATTTT.

The chain combines TRBV28 with TRBJ1-4; D remains unclear. The V and J ends lost 2 bases and 4 bases respectively, with 11 bases between them. CDR1 MDHEN and CDR2 SYDVKM come from the germline V gene. The CDR3 is made up of 15 amino acids. The CDR3 loop is CASSLLSAVNEKLFF. Here the CDR3 DNA reads TGTGCCAGCAGTTTACTGTCGGCCGTTAATGAAAAACTGTTTTTT. The full variable domain, in which reference TRBV28 and TRBJ1-4 provide the parts outside the CDR3, is DVKVTQSSRYLVKRTGEKVFLECVQDMDHENMFWYRQDPGLGLRLIYFSYDVKMKEKGDIPEGYSVSREKKERFSLILESASTNQTSMYLCASSLLSAVNEKLFFGSGTQLSVL.

This chain uses TRBV28 with TRBJ2-2; perhaps D is TRBD1 or TRBD2 (6 bases each). Trimming shortened V by 6 bases and J by 5 bases, and 10 bases separated the two germline ends. The CDR3 has 13 residues. Germline V lookup: CDR1 MDHEN, CDR2 SYDVKM. The CDR3 loop reads CASRIGGTGELFF. CDR3 nucleotide sequence: TGTGCCAGCAGAATAGGGGGGACCGGGGAGCTGTTTTTT. The full variable domain, rest sourced from reference TRBV28 and TRBJ2-2, is DVKVTQSSRYLVKRTGEKVFLECVQDMDHENMFWYRQDPGLGLRLIYFSYDVKMKEKGDIPEGYSVSREKKERFSLILESASTNQTSMYLCASRIGGTGELFFGEGSRLTVL.

V gene TRBV30 combines with J gene TRBJ2-7; D gene uncertain. This CDR3 has 17 amino acids. Trimming stripped 2 bases from V and 0 bases from J, with 20 bases between. CDR1 and CDR2 (germline): GTSNPN, SVGIG (reference sequence). The CDR3 coding sequence is TGTGCCTGGAGTCCTTCGGCCTCAGAGCCAAGCTCCTACGAGCAGTACTTC. Translation: CAWSPSASEPSSYEQYF.

The V and J genes are TRBV30 and TRBJ1-6, with D hard to call. V was cut by 2 bases and J by 0 bases, with 20 bases left in between. The CDR3 has 19 amino acids. CDR1 is GTSNPN, CDR2 SVGIG, per germline (reference sequence). DNA for the CDR3: TGTGCCTGGAGTATAAAACCCAGCCGTTCTGGCTCCTATAATTCACCCCTCCACTTT. Amino acids: CAWSIKPSRSGSYNSPLHF.

V and J are TRBV18 and TRBJ1-3; TRBD1 might be the D (6 bases). This CDR3 contains 15 residues. Deletions cut 2 bases from V and 1 base from J, with 9 bases between. The germline V gene encodes CDR1 KGHSH and CDR2 LQKENI. The CDR3 loop reads CASSPAGQSGNTIYF. The CDR3 DNA reads as TGTGCCAGCTCACCAGCAGGACAGTCTGGAAACACCATATATTTT. Variable domain in full (rest from reference TRBV18 and TRBJ1-3): NAGVMQNPRHLVRRRGQEARLRCSPMKGHSHVYWYRQLPEEGLKFMVYLQKENIIDESGMPKERFSAEFPKEGPSILRIQQVVRGDSAAYFCASSPAGQSGNTIYFGEGSWLTVV.

This clone was found a few times. The CDR3 spells CASSFGTSTDTQYF. The CDR3 nucleotides are TGTGCCAGCAGCTTCGGGACTAGCACAGATACGCAGTATTTT. The chain joins TRBV2 to TRBJ2-3; a possible D gene is TRBD2 (6 bases). Germline CDR1 reads SNHLY; CDR2 reads FYNNEI. The V end lost 6 bases, the J end lost 0 bases, and 10 bases lay between the germline ends. The length of the CDR3 is 14 residues. Based on the CDR3 plus reference TRBV2 and TRBJ2-3, the full variable domain is EPEVTQTPSHQVTQMGQEVILRCVPISNHLYFYWYRQILGQKVEFLVSFYNNEISEKSEIFDDQFSVERPDGSNFTLKIRSTKLEDSAMYFCASSFGTSTDTQYFGPGTRLTVL.

The chain links TRBV29-1 to TRBJ1-5; D gene uncertain. The length of the CDR3 is 13 residues. V was pared by 6 bases and J by 0 bases, with 9 bases between. Germline CDR1 is SQVTM and CDR2 is ANQGSEA. In DNA, the CDR3 is TGCAGCGTAGAGACGGATAGCAATCAGCCCCAGCATTTT. Protein sequence: CSVETDSNQPQHF.

This clone was found a few times. The chain carries TRBV5-1 and TRBJ2-4; D remains unclear. This CDR3 is 14 amino acids long. Germline lookup yields CDR1 SGHRS and CDR2 YFSETQ. Trimming cost V 2 bases and J 0 bases, with 6 bases left between them. CDR3 region: CASSFSLAKNIQYF. The CDR3 DNA follows: TGCGCCAGCAGCTTCTCACTAGCCAAAAACATTCAGTACTTC.

This CDR3 reads CASSPPRESGETQYF. The CDR3 nucleotides are TGTGCCAGCTCACCACCAAGGGAGAGCGGAGAGACCCAGTACTTC. This chain links TRBV18 with TRBJ2-5; tentatively, D is TRBD2 (5 bases). Germline-derived CDR1 and CDR2 are KGHSH and LQKENI. V was cut by 0 bases and J by 4 bases, with 12 bases left in between. CDR3 size: 15 residues. The variable domain in full, completed from reference TRBV18 and TRBJ2-5, reads NAGVMQNPRHLVRRRGQEARLRCSPMKGHSHVYWYRQLPEEGLKFMVYLQKENIIDESGMPKERFSAEFPKEGPSILRIQQVVRGDSAAYFCASSPPRESGETQYFGPGTRLLVL.

V is TRBV28 and J is TRBJ2-2, with 8 bases lining up with TRBD2. After removal of 5 bases from V and 2 bases from J, the junction contained 4 bases not matched to a gene. The V gene's germline CDR1 is MDHEN and CDR2 SYDVKM. There are 15 residues in the CDR3. The CDR3 DNA follows: TGTGCCAGCAGTCTAAGCGGGGGCAACACCGGGGAGCTGTTTTTT. Amino acids: CASSLSGGNTGELFF.

The chain joins TRBV5-1 to TRBJ1-5; unclear D gene. The CDR3 is 14 amino acids. Germline-derived CDR1 and CDR2 are SGHRS and YFSETQ. Deletions cut 0 bases from V and 0 bases from J, with 4 bases between. CDR3 sequence (DNA): TGCGCCAGCAGCTTGGACCCTAGCAATCAGCCCCAGCATTTT. Encoded protein: CASSLDPSNQPQHF.

This sequence joins TRBV7-9 and TRBJ2-3, with 10 bases matching TRBD2. This CDR3 contains 17 residues. J lost 4 bases, V lost 6 bases, and 13 bases had no gene match. Germline V gene data show CDR1 as SEHNR and CDR2 as FQNEAQ (reference sequence). DNA of the CDR3: TGTGCCAGCAGTCCAACCCTAGCGGGAGCGGGGGCAGATACGCAGTATTTT. It translates to CASSPTLAGAGADTQYF.

V and J are TRBV7-3 and TRBJ2-1; D not resolved. The CDR3 sequence is 16 residues long. Germline lookup yields CDR1 SGHTA and CDR2 FQGTGA. The V gene lost 5 bases and the J gene lost 8 bases, with 22 bases spanning the gap. The chain's CDR3 is CASSRTSGGATHEQFF. The DNA for the CDR3 is TGTGCCAGCAGCCGAACTTCGGGCGGAGCTACGCATGAGCAGTTCTTC. Using reference TRBV7-3 and TRBJ2-1 for the parts outside the CDR3, the full variable domain is GAGVSQTPSNKVTEKGKYVELRCDPISGHTALYWYRQSLGQGPEFLIYFQGTGAADDSGLPNDRFFAVRPEGSVSTLKIQRTERGDSAVYLCASSRTSGGATHEQFFGPGTRLTVL.

This chain connects TRBV6-6 to TRBJ2-7, with TRBD2 matching 10 bases. The CDR3 covers 14 residues. Germline loops: CDR1 MNHNY, CDR2 SVGAGI (reference sequence). J was trimmed by 3 bases and V by 7 bases; bases with no gene match: 6. CDR3 nucleotide sequence: TGTGCCAGCACCCGGACTAGCGGTAGCTACGAGCAGTACTTC. Translated, it gives CASTRTSGSYEQYF.

The V gene is TRBV9, the J gene TRBJ1-3; TRBD1 matches 7 bases. The CDR3 consists of 16 residues. Looked up from germline, CDR1 is SGDLS and CDR2 is YYNGEE. V shed 4 bases, J shed 0 bases, and the junction held 7 bases outside the gene matches. CDR3 bases: TGTGCCAGCAGCTACGGGACAGCGGTCTCTGGAAACACCATATATTTT. This translates into CASSYGTAVSGNTIYF.

This chain joins TRBV5-6 and TRBJ1-2, with D tentatively TRBD1 (5 bases). Germline V lookup: CDR1 SGHDT, CDR2 YYEEEE. V lost 0 bases to trimming and J lost 7 bases, with 19 bases between them. The CDR3 has 16 residues. The CDR3 region is CASSLVRDLGRIGYTF. The DNA for the CDR3 is TGTGCCAGCAGCTTGGTCAGGGATTTAGGGCGAATTGGCTACACCTTC.

The chain couples TRBV27 to TRBJ1-4; 9 bases map to TRBD1. The CDR3 covers 15 residues. Germline V CDR1 and CDR2: MNHEY, SMNVEV (reference sequence). Losses at the gene ends were 6 bases for V and 8 bases for J; bases not matched to a gene: 10. CDR3 region: CASSPYRGLVEKLFF. The CDR3 DNA reads as TGTGCCAGCAGCCCTTACAGGGGGCTGGTGGAAAAACTGTTTTTT. The whole variable domain, remainder taken from reference TRBV27 and TRBJ1-4, is EAQVTQNPRYLITVTGKKLTVTCSQNMNHEYMSWYRQDPGLGLRQIYYSMNVEVTDKGDVPEGYKVSRKEKRNFPLILESPSPNQTSLYFCASSPYRGLVEKLFFGSGTQLSVL.